The 15 T cell receptor beta chains below come from one sample, sequenced in a study of T cells after yellow fever vaccination (dated by TCRdb to the late 2010s). The treatment or condition label, read with the paper, signifies: live attenuated yellow fever vaccine strain. The library was made by 5' RACE. Data came from an Illumina HiSeq 2500. The raw public data were reprocessed by TCRdb itself: fastp quality trimming at Q25, MiXCR clonotype calling, in-frame beta chains only. Entries are consolidated by CDR3 protein sequence, retaining the most common genes and DNA. The sample yields hundreds of thousands of distinct CDR3 sequences; 12% were counted once. Around 14% of the sample belongs to the ten largest clones. The specimen comprised PBMCs, sampled on the day of the yellow fever booster vaccination. The receptors were gathered from a man aged 30-40 years who received the YFV17D yellow fever vaccine.

This chain links TRBV10-3 with TRBJ2-1; 12 bases agree with TRBD2. CDR3 length: 14 residues. Trimming took 6 bases from V and 7 from J; bases not matched to a gene: 4. Germline loops: CDR1 ENHRY, CDR2 SYGVKD. CDR3 DNA sequence: TGTGCCATCAGGCTTACTAGCGGGGGGAATGAGCAGTTCTTC. Translated: CAIRLTSGGNEQFF.

This clonotype turned up a few times. This chain links TRBV12-3 or TRBV12-4 with TRBJ2-7; 9 bases are a match to TRBD1. The CDR3 sequence is 14 residues long. Trimming took 6 bases from V and 3 from J; bases not matched to a gene: 6. The CDR3 bases are TGTGCCAGCAGACTATCGGACAGGGGCTACGAGCAGTACTTC. It codes for CASRLSDRGYEQYF.

This clonotype appeared a few times. The chain links TRBV20-1 to TRBJ2-3; D call uncertain. Germline CDR1 is DFQATT and CDR2 is SNEGSKA (reference sequence). V was cut by 6 bases and J by 7 bases, with 11 bases left in between. The CDR3 extends over 11 amino acids. The CDR3 region has the DNA TGCAGTGCCATAACGGGTAATACGCAGTATTTT. Encoded protein: CSAITGNTQYF.

In this sample, this clonotype turned up a few times. The chain employs TRBV6-1 and TRBJ2-1, with D tentatively TRBD2 (7 bases). Germline V CDR1 and CDR2: MNHNS, SASEGT. V shed 8 bases and J shed 5 bases, with 13 bases lying between them. The CDR3 extends over 13 amino acids. The CDR3 region is CASGGGGHNEQFF. CDR3 coding DNA: TGTGCCAGCGGAGGGGGGGGTCACAATGAGCAGTTCTTC.

This clonotype has just a few counts. The CDR3 DNA follows: TGCAGTGCTAGTAGGGGTTCCAACGGTGAAGCTTTCTTT. Encoded protein: CSASRGSNGEAFF. The chain links TRBV20-1 to TRBJ1-1, with a possible D match to TRBD1 (5 bases). The CDR3 sequence is 13 residues long. The germline V and J ends were trimmed by 3 bases and 7 bases, with 15 bases remaining between them. Germline lookup yields CDR1 DFQATT and CDR2 SNEGSKA (reference sequence).

Only a few counts were recorded for this clonotype. V gene TRBV20-1 combines with J gene TRBJ1-5; D gene ambiguous. Germline assignment: CDR1 DFQATT and CDR2 SNEGSKA (reference sequence). Trimming stripped 0 bases from V and 1 base from J, with 1 base between. The length of the CDR3 is 12 residues. The CDR3: CSARESNQPQHF. DNA for the CDR3: TGCAGTGCTAGAGAAAGCAATCAGCCCCAGCATTTT.

This clonotype was seen repeatedly, ten times or more. The rearrangement uses TRBV7-3 and TRBJ1-1; D is undetermined. The V and J ends lost 3 bases and 1 base respectively, with 6 bases between them. The CDR3 length is 13 residues. Looked up from germline, CDR1 is SGHTA and CDR2 is FQGTGA. The CDR3 reads CASSLVTNTEAFF. The CDR3 DNA follows: TGTGCCAGCAGCTTGGTCACGAACACTGAAGCTTTCTTT.

This clonotype was detected only a few times. V is TRBV5-1 and J is TRBJ2-3; TRBD2 is a possible D gene (5 bases). The germline CDR1 and CDR2 sequences are SGHRS and YFSETQ. The CDR3 totals 14 residues. V lost 2 bases and J lost 4, with 11 bases in between. Here the CDR3 reads CASSLGLASDTQYF. CDR3 coding DNA: TGCGCCAGCAGCTTAGGTCTAGCATCAGATACGCAGTATTTT.

In this sample, this clonotype turned up a few times. The CDR3 reads CASSSDIRNSPLHF. The CDR3 nucleotides read TGTGCCAGCAGCTCGGACATCAGAAATTCACCCCTCCACTTT. This chain joins TRBV7-2 and TRBJ1-6; D is perhaps TRBD1 (5 bases). The ends were cut back, 4 bases at V and 7 bases at J, with 11 bases in the middle. CDR1 and CDR2 from the germline V gene are SGHTA and FQGNSA. The CDR3 contains 14 residues.

This clonotype was recorded a few times. The V and J genes are TRBV5-1 and TRBJ2-2, with 7 bases fitting TRBD1. CDR1 and CDR2 (germline): SGHRS, YFSETQ. J lost 7 bases, V lost 7 bases, and 7 bases had no gene match. The CDR3 has 13 residues. The CDR3 nucleotides read TGCGCCAGCCACCTAACAGGGGTCGGGGAGCTGTTTTTT. Translated, it gives CASHLTGVGELFF.

This clonotype was seen more than once but under ten times. This chain links TRBV6-1 with TRBJ2-7; D not certain. This CDR3 spans 15 amino acids. Germline CDR1 reads MNHNS; CDR2 reads SASEGT. The ends were cut back, 5 bases at V and 5 bases at J, with 19 bases in the middle. CDR3 nucleotide sequence: TGTGCCAGCAGTCCACGATACGGGTCTTCAGACGAGCAGTACTTC. It codes for CASSPRYGSSDEQYF.

This clonotype is a singleton in its sample. This rearrangement joins TRBV6-4 to TRBJ2-1; D is tentatively TRBD1 or TRBD2 (5 bases each). V lost 0 bases and J 10 bases, leaving 19 bases between the germline ends. The CDR3 spans 16 residues. Germline V CDR1 and CDR2: MRHNA, SNTAGT. DNA for the CDR3: TGTGCCAGCAGTGACTCAGGGGCGAGGGCGGGTGGGGAGCAGTTCTTC. This encodes CASSDSGARAGGEQFF.

This clonotype was found a few times. This chain uses TRBV6-5 with TRBJ1-6, with D possibly being TRBD1 (6 bases). This CDR3 comprises 16 residues. The V and J ends lost 2 bases and 7 bases respectively, with 15 bases between them. CDR1 and CDR2 from the germline V gene are MNHEY and SVGAGI. CDR3 nucleotide sequence: TGTGCCAGCAGTTACCGTACAGGGTTGGGGAATTCACCCCTCCACTTT. Translated, it gives CASSYRTGLGNSPLHF.

J is TRBJ2-5 and V is TRBV28; a weak D match, TRBD2 (5 bases). The CDR3 has 15 amino acids. V was clipped by 6 bases and J by 2 bases, with 16 bases between them. Germline CDR1 is MDHEN and CDR2 is SYDVKM. Written as DNA, the CDR3 is TGTGCCAGCAGGGGGAGAGGCAGATTACAAGAGACCCAGTACTTC. The encoded protein is CASRGRGRLQETQYF.

This clonotype was counted a few times. V and J are TRBV4-3 and TRBJ2-5; no clear D gene. V was clipped by 4 bases and J by 6 bases, with 15 bases between them. The germline V gene has CDR1 LGHNA and CDR2 YSLEER. The CDR3 sequence is 14 residues long. This chain's CDR3 is CASSPRIGAQTQYF. The DNA for the CDR3 is TGCGCCAGCAGCCCAAGAATCGGCGCTCAGACCCAGTACTTC.